Each of the 27 T cell receptor beta chains below was sequenced from the same sample in a study of identical twins. TCRdb fed the 5' RACE reads into MiXCR, producing one record per CDR3 protein. The sample includes about 340,000 distinct CDR3 sequences, roughly 10% of them seen just once. What was sequenced was naive T cells sorted from blood. These TCRs come from a woman aged 50 to 65 in good health.

The chain recombines TRBV5-1 with TRBJ2-6; TRBD1 or TRBD2 may be the D gene (5 bases each). Per germline, CDR1 SGHRS and CDR2 YFSETQ. Trimming took 3 bases from V and 0 from J, leaving 7 bases between them. CDR3 length equals 15 residues. The CDR3 protein is CASSWDPSGANVLTF. Written as DNA, the CDR3 is TGCGCCAGCAGCTGGGACCCCTCTGGGGCCAACGTCCTGACTTTC.

This clonotype was seen a handful of times. The chain is built from TRBV4-1 and TRBJ1-6; D is unclear. V lost 0 bases and J 12 bases, leaving 21 bases between the germline ends. This CDR3 spans 17 amino acids. Germline V gene lookup returns CDR1 MGHRA and CDR2 YSYEKL. CDR3 in amino acids: CASSQEDETGIIIPLHF. The CDR3 region has the DNA TGCGCCAGCAGCCAAGAGGACGAGACGGGGATAATTATACCCCTCCACTTT.

The CDR3 here is CASSQDGVSAYEQYF. The CDR3 coding sequence is TGCGCCAGCAGCCAAGATGGGGTATCGGCCTACGAGCAGTACTTC. The genes are TRBV4-1 and TRBJ2-7; no firm D call. Looked up from germline, CDR1 is MGHRA and CDR2 is YSYEKL. V was trimmed by 0 bases and J by 2 bases, leaving 11 bases between them. This CDR3 comprises 15 residues.

This clonotype was detected ten times or more. The genes are TRBV29-1 and TRBJ1-3; D gene uncertain. Germline loops: CDR1 SQVTM, CDR2 ANQGSEA. Trimming cost V 4 bases and J 0 bases, with 7 bases left between them. This CDR3 spans 13 amino acids. The CDR3 region is CSVAESSGNTIYF. The CDR3 bases are TGCAGCGTTGCTGAAAGCTCTGGAAACACCATATATTTT.

The table lists this clonotype with many counts. The V gene is TRBV5-1, the J gene TRBJ2-1, with a possible D match to TRBD1 (6 bases). The CDR3 has 12 residues. V lost 3 bases to trimming and J lost 9 bases, with 10 bases between them. Germline V gene data show CDR1 as SGHRS and CDR2 as YFSETQ. The CDR3 sequence is CASSSTGLEQFF. Written as DNA, the CDR3 is TGCGCCAGCAGCTCTACAGGGCTTGAGCAGTTCTTC.

The V and J genes are TRBV12-3 or TRBV12-4 and TRBJ2-2; 9 bases are a match to TRBD1. The CDR3 loop spans 16 amino acids. Unmatched junction bases numbered 7, after V lost 5 bases and J lost 3 bases. CDR3 amino acids: CASSPDRGGDTGELFF. The CDR3 bases are TGTGCCAGCAGTCCCGACAGGGGGGGGGACACCGGGGAGCTGTTTTTT.

V usage is TRBV20-1 and J usage is TRBJ1-1; 7 bases fit TRBD1. Per the germline V gene, CDR1 is DFQATT and CDR2 is SNEGSKA (reference sequence). V was clipped by 4 bases and J by 4 bases; unmatched bases: 6. The CDR3 runs 13 residues. For the CDR3, the DNA is TGCAGTGCTACACAACAGGGGATCACTGAAGCTTTCTTT. It yields the protein CSATQQGITEAFF.

Ten or more counts support this clonotype. The chain employs TRBV15 and TRBJ1-5; no firm D call. Trimming shortened V by 0 bases and J by 5 bases, and 5 bases separated the two germline ends. This CDR3 contains 13 residues. Germline values: CDR1 LNHNV, CDR2 YYDKDF (reference sequence). CDR3 sequence: CATSRDEDQPQHF. CDR3 in DNA: TGTGCCACCAGCAGAGATGAGGATCAGCCCCAGCATTTT.

Only a few counts were recorded for this clonotype. This rearrangement joins TRBV21-1 to TRBJ2-7. TRBV21-1 is annotated as a pseudogene. CDR3 size: 17 residues. The CDR3 DNA is TGTGCCAGCAGCAAAGTTAGGGTTGACGGCAGCTCCTACGAGCAGTACGTC. Translating it yields CASSKVRVDGSSYEQYV.

The chain combines TRBV27 with TRBJ2-1; TRBD2 matches 7 bases. CDR1 MNHEY and CDR2 SMNVEV come from the germline V gene (reference sequence). CDR3 length: 15 amino acids. J was trimmed by 2 bases and V by 3 bases; bases with no gene match: 4. The CDR3 bases are TGTGCCAGCAGTTTCAGCGGGACCCCCTACAATGAGCAGTTCTTC. The encoded protein is CASSFSGTPYNEQFF.

This clonotype was seen a handful of times. The chain couples TRBV25-1 to TRBJ2-2; the D gene is possibly TRBD1 (6 bases). CDR1 is MGHDK and CDR2 is SYGVNS in the germline V gene. This CDR3 is 15 amino acids long. V shed 2 bases and J shed 1 base, with 8 bases lying between them. The CDR3: CASSEVTGNTGELFF. The CDR3 region has the DNA TGTGCCAGCAGTGAAGTGACAGGGAACACCGGGGAGCTGTTTTTT.

In its sample, this clonotype was seen a few times. The V and J genes are TRBV19 and TRBJ2-1; D is unresolved. Trimming cost V 3 bases and J 9 bases, with 6 bases left between them. The germline V gene has CDR1 LNHDA and CDR2 SQIVND (reference sequence). CDR3 length equals 11 residues. CDR3 sequence reads: CASSIFSEQFF. The CDR3 DNA is TGTGCCAGTAGTATCTTTAGTGAGCAGTTCTTC.

This clonotype was counted ten times or more. The V call is TRBV10-2, the J call TRBJ2-1; 13 bases align to TRBD2. The CDR3 sequence is 15 residues long. CDR1 WSHSY and CDR2 SAAADI come from the germline V gene. Germline trimming cut 4 bases from V and 9 bases from J; bases unmatched to any gene: 6. The CDR3 here is CASSGGLAGRGEQFF. DNA of the CDR3: TGCGCCAGCAGTGGGGGACTAGCGGGAAGAGGTGAGCAGTTCTTC.

As concerns this clonotype: Relative to the germline gene, one junction end is altered; a read error may explain this. This chain connects TRBV7-7 to TRBJ1-2; possible D gene TRBD1, 5 bases. The germline CDR1 and CDR2 sequences are SSHAT and FNYEAQ (reference sequence). The length of the CDR3 is 12 residues. In DNA, the CDR3 is TGTGCTAGCAGTTACGGGACCTATGGCTACACCTTC. Translating it yields CASSYGTYGYTF.

In its sample, this clonotype was seen many times. The chain is built from TRBV6-2 or TRBV6-3 and TRBJ2-1; D is unresolved. V lost 6 bases to trimming and J lost 0 bases, with 12 bases between them. Germline V gene sequence: CDR1 MNHEY, CDR2 SVGEGT. The CDR3 runs 15 residues. This CDR3 reads CASRAGRSSYNEQFF. The CDR3 DNA reads TGTGCCAGCAGAGCTGGACGGAGCTCCTACAATGAGCAGTTCTTC.

The chain couples TRBV6-2 or TRBV6-3 to TRBJ2-7; 14 bases line up with TRBD2. Germline V gives CDR1 MNHEY, CDR2 SVGEGT. This CDR3 comprises 14 residues. V was clipped by 4 bases and J by 6 bases; unmatched bases: 2. The CDR3 bases are TGTGCCAGCAGTTCAGGACTAGCGGGAGGCGAGCAGTACGTC. Protein: CASSSGLAGGEQYV.

This clonotype turned up a few times. The genes are TRBV28 and TRBJ2-7; 13 bases are shared with TRBD2. The CDR3 extends over 16 amino acids. V lost 6 bases, J lost 7 bases, and 12 bases stayed unmatched. Per germline, CDR1 MDHEN and CDR2 SYDVKM. CDR3 region: CASSLRTSGRAQEQYF. The CDR3 nucleotides read TGTGCCAGCAGCCTCCGAACTAGCGGGAGGGCGCAGGAGCAGTACTTC.

This clonotype was observed many times. This CDR3 reads CASNPGDQETQYF. CDR3 coding DNA: TGTGCCAGCAACCCGGGAGACCAAGAGACCCAGTACTTC. The chain carries TRBV12-3 or TRBV12-4 and TRBJ2-5; a possible D gene is TRBD2 (6 bases). The CDR3 has 13 amino acids. Trimming cost V 7 bases and J 0 bases, with 9 bases left between them.

This clonotype was recorded a few times. The V call is TRBV4-1, the J call TRBJ2-1; D not resolved. The CDR3 is made up of 12 amino acids. The V end was cut by 1 base, the J end by 8 bases, with 6 bases between. CDR1 is MGHRA and CDR2 is YSYEKL in the germline V gene. The CDR3 loop reads CASSQVLDEQFF. The CDR3 DNA reads as TGCGCCAGCAGCCAAGTCTTGGATGAGCAGTTCTTC.

This clonotype occurred a few times. CDR3 coding DNA: TGCGCCAGCAGCTGGGGCGGGGGGGCGGAAACTGAAGCTTTCTTT. Its protein product is CASSWGGGAETEAFF. The gene calls are TRBV5-1 and TRBJ1-1; a possible D gene is TRBD1 (6 bases). Germline CDR1 SGHRS, CDR2 YFSETQ. The V gene lost 3 bases and the J gene lost 5 bases, with 17 bases spanning the gap. CDR3 length: 15 amino acids.

This clonotype has at least ten counts. The chain employs TRBV12-3 or TRBV12-4 and TRBJ1-3; 12 nucleotides line up with TRBD1. The CDR3 has 17 residues. V lost 1 base and J lost 4; bases outside the gene matches: 5. The CDR3, as DNA: TGTGCCAGCAGTTTAGAAGGGACAGGGGGCATCGGAAACACCATATATTTT. This sequence encodes CASSLEGTGGIGNTIYF.

The V gene is TRBV10-2, the J gene TRBJ2-7, with 11 nucleotides matching TRBD2. This CDR3 has 14 amino acids. Germline trimming cut 6 bases from V and 3 bases from J; bases unmatched to any gene: 4. CDR1 WSHSY and CDR2 SAAADI come from the germline V gene. The CDR3: CASRTSGRVYEQYF. Here the CDR3 DNA reads TGCGCCAGCAGAACTAGCGGGAGAGTCTACGAGCAGTACTTC.

This clonotype was observed many times. The chain couples TRBV29-1 to TRBJ2-1; D is ambiguous. The CDR3 is 14 amino acids. V was shortened by 2 bases and J by 4 bases, with 12 bases between the two germline ends. CDR1 SQVTM and CDR2 ANQGSEA come from the germline V gene. The CDR3 spells CSVELDLRYNEQFF. CDR3 in DNA: TGCAGCGTTGAACTGGATCTGCGTTACAATGAGCAGTTCTTC.

This clonotype was detected ten times or more. This chain joins TRBV24-1 and TRBJ2-2; tentative D call: TRBD2 (5 bases). The length of the CDR3 is 19 residues. From germline, CDR1 is KGHDR and CDR2 SFDVKD. Between the trimmed V and J ends, which lost 5 bases and 5 bases, there was a span of 26 bases. CDR3 protein: CATSASINPWLARTGELFF. The CDR3 DNA reads as TGTGCCACCAGTGCCTCTATAAACCCCTGGTTAGCGAGGACCGGGGAGCTGTTTTTT.

This clonotype has a handful of counts. This chain uses TRBV14 with TRBJ2-7; the D gene is possibly TRBD1 (6 bases). Trimming shortened V by 2 bases and J by 3 bases, and 17 bases separated the two germline ends. Germline V lookup: CDR1 SGHDN, CDR2 FVKESK. This CDR3 contains 16 residues. CDR3: CASSQHRALQGYEQYF. The CDR3 nucleotides read TGTGCCAGCAGCCAACACCGGGCCCTACAGGGCTACGAGCAGTACTTC.

The sample holds many counts of this clonotype. The chain recombines TRBV29-1 with TRBJ2-1; tentatively, D is TRBD1 or TRBD2 (5 bases each). Trimming shortened V by 0 bases and J by 7 bases, and 13 bases separated the two germline ends. Germline V gene sequence: CDR1 SQVTM, CDR2 ANQGSEA. CDR3 size: 14 residues. CDR3 sequence (DNA): TGCAGCGTTGAAGAGTCTCGGGGACCGAATGAGCAGTTCTTC. It is translated as CSVEESRGPNEQFF.

This CDR3 reads CASSFISPLTGEMTNLNYGYTF. The DNA of the CDR3 is TGTGCCAGCAGTTTTATCAGTCCGCTAACAGGGGAGATGACGAATTTGAACTATGGCTACACCTTC. The chain has TRBV12-3 or TRBV12-4 and TRBJ1-2, with 7 nucleotides matching TRBD1. After removal of 3 bases from V and 2 bases from J, the junction contained 27 bases not matched to a gene. This CDR3 is 22 amino acids long.